The text below deals with one T cell receptor (beta chain). A much larger clonotype is one base distant, so this may be a read error. Per germline, CDR1 MNHEY and CDR2 SMNVEV (reference sequence). The CDR3 runs to 17 residues. The data are from a study of early T cells in non-severe SARS-CoV-2 infection. Each CDR3 protein gets one entry after TCRdb re-called the 5' RACE reads with MiXCR. The data contain roughly 54,000 distinct CDR3 sequences, approximately 5.6% of them seen just once; the ten biggest clones take up roughly 6.4%. The clonotype was recovered from an adult who was a healthcare worker with PCR-confirmed SARS-CoV-2 infection or an uninfected control (not recorded which). Sequenced: whole blood. The chain recombines TRBV27 with TRBJ1-6, with TRBD1 matching over 9 bases. The CDR3 loop is CASSLLQGAHYNSSLHF. DNA of the CDR3: TGTGCCAGCAGTTTATTACAGGGGGCGCACTATAATTCATCCCTCCACTTT.